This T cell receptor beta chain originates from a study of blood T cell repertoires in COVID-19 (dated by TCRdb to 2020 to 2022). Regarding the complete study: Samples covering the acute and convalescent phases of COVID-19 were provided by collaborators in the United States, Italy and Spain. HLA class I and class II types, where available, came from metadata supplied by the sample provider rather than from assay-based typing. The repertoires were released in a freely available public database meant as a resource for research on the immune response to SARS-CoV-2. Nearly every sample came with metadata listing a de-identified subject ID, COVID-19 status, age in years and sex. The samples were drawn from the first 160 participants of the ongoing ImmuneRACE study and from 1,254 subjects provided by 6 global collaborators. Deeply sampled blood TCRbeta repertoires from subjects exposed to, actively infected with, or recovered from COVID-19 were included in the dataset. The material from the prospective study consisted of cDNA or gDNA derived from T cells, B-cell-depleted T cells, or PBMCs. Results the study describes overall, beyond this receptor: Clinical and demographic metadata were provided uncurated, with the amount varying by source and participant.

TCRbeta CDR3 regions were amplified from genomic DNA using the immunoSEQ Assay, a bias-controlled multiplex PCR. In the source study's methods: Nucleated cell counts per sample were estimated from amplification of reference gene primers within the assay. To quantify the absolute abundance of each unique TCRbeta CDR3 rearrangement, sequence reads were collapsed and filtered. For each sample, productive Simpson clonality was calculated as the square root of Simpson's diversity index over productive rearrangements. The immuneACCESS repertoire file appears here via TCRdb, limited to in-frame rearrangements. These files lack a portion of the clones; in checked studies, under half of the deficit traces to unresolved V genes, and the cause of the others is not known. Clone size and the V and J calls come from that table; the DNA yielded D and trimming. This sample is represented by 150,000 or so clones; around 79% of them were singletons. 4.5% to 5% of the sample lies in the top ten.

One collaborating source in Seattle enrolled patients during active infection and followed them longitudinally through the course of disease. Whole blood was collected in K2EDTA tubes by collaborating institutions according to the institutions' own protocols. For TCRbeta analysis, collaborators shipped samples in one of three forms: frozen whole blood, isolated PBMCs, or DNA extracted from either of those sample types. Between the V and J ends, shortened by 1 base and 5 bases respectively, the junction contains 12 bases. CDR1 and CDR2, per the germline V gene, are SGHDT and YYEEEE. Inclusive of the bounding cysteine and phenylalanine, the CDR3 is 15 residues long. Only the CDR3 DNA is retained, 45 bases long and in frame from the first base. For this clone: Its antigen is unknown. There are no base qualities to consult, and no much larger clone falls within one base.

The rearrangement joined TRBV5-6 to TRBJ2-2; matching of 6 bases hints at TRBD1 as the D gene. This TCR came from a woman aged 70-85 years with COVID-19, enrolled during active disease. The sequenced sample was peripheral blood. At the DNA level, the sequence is TGTGCCAGCAGCTTGCAGGGGCCGCCGACCGGGGAGCTGTTTTTT. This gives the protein CASSLQGPPTGELFF.